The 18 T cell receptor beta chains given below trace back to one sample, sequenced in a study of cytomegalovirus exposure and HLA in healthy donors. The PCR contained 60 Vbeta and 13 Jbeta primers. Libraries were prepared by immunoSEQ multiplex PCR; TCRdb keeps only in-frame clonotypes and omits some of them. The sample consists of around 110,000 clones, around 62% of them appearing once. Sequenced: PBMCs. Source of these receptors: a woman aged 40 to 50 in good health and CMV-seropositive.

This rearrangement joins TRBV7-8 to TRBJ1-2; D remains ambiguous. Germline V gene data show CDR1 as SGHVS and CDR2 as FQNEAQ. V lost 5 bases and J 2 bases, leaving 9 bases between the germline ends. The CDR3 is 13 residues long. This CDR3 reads CASSIGLNYGYTF. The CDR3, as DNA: TGTGCCAGCAGCATCGGACTGAACTATGGCTACACCTTC. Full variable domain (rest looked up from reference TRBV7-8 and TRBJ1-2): GAGVSQSPRYKVAKRGQDVALRCDPISGHVSLFWYQQALGQGPEFLTYFQNEAQLDKSGLPSDRFFAERPEGSVSTLKIQRTQQEDSAVYLCASSIGLNYGYTFGSGTRLTVV.

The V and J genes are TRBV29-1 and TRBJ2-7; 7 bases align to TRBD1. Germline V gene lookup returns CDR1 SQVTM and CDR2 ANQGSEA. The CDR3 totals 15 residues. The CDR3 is CSPPGFRDSPYEQYF. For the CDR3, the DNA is TGCAGTCCTCCTGGATTTCGGGACAGCCCCTACGAGCAGTACTTC.

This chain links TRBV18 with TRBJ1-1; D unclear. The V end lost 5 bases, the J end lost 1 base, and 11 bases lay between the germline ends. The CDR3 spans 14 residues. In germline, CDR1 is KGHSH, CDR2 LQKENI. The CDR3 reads CASSEAIQNTEAFF. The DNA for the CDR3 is TGTGCCAGCTCAGAGGCGATTCAGAACACTGAAGCTTTCTTT.

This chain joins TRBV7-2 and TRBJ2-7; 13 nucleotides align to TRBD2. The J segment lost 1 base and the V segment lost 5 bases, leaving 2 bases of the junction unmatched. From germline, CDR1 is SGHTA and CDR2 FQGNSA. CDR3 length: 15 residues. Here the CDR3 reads CASSKGLAGSYEQYF. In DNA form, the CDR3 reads TGTGCCAGCAGCAAGGGACTAGCGGGGTCCTACGAGCAGTACTTC.

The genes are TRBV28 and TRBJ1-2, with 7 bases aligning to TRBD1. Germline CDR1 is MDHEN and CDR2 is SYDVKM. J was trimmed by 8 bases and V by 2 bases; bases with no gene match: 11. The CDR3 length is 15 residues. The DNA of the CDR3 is TGTGCCAGCAGTTTAGAAGAGGGGGCAGCAAGGGGCTACACCTTC. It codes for CASSLEEGAARGYTF.

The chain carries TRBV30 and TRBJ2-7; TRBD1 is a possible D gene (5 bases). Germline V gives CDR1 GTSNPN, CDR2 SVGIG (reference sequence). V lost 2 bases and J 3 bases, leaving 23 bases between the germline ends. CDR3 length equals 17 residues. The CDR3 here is CAWSLQGGDLLVYEQYF. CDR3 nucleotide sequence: TGTGCCTGGAGTCTCCAGGGTGGGGATTTGCTGGTCTACGAGCAGTACTTC. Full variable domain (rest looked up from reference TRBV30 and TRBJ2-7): SQTIHQWPATLVQPVGSPLSLECTVEGTSNPNLYWYRQAAGRGLQLLFYSVGIGQISSEVPQNLSASRPQDRQFILSSKKLLLSDSGFYLCAWSLQGGDLLVYEQYFGPGTRLTVT.

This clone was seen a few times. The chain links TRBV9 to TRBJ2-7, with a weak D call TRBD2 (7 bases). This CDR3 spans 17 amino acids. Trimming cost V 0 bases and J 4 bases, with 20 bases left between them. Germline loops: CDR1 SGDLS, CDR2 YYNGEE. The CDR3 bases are TGTGCCAGCAGCGTAGAACCCACGGGGGCGGGACTATACGAGCAGTACTTC. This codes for CASSVEPTGAGLYEQYF. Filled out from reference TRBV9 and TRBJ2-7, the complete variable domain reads DSGVTQTPKHLITATGQRVTLRCSPRSGDLSVYWYQQSLDQGLQFLIQYYNGEERAKGNILERFSAQQFPDLHSELNLSSLELGDSALYFCASSVEPTGAGLYEQYFGPGTRLTVT.

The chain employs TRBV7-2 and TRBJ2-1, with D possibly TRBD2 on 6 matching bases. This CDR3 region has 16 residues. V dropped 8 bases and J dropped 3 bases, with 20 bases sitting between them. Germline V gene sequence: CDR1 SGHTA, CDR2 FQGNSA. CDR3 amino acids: CASVVGSGLYYNEQFF. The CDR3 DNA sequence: TGTGCCAGCGTCGTAGGGAGCGGGCTATACTACAATGAGCAGTTCTTC.

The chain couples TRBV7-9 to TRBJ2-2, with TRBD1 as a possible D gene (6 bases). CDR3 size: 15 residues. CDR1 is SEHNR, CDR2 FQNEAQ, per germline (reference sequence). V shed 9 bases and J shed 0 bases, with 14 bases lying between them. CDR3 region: CARGYGTTNTGELFF. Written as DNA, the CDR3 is TGTGCCAGGGGGTACGGGACAACGAACACCGGGGAGCTGTTTTTT.

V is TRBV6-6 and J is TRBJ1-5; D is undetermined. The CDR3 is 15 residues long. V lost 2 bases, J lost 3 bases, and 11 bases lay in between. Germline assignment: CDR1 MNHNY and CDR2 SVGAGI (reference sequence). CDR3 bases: TGTGCCAGCAGTTACGAGGGTGAATACAATCAGCCCCAGCATTTT. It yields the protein CASSYEGEYNQPQHF.

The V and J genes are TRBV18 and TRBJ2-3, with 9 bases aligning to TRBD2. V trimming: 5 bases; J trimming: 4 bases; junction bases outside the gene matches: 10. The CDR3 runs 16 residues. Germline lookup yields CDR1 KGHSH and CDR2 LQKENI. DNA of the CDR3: TGTGCCAGCTCATTAGGTAGCGGGAGTACGCCAGATACGCAGTATTTT. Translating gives CASSLGSGSTPDTQYF.

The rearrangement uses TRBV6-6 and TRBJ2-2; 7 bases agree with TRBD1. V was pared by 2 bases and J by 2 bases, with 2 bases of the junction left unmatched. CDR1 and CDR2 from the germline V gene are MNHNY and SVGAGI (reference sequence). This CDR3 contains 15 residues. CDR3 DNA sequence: TGTGCCAGCAGTTACGGGACAGCCAACACCGGGGAGCTGTTTTTT. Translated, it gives CASSYGTANTGELFF.

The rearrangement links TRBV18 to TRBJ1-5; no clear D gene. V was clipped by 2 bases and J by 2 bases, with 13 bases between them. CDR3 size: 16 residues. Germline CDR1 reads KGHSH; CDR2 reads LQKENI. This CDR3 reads CASSPFGQMGNQPQHF. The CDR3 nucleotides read TGTGCCAGCTCACCATTTGGGCAAATGGGCAATCAGCCCCAGCATTTT. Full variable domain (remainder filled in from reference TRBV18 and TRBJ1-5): NAGVMQNPRHLVRRRGQEARLRCSPMKGHSHVYWYRQLPEEGLKFMVYLQKENIIDESGMPKERFSAEFPKEGPSILRIQQVVRGDSAAYFCASSPFGQMGNQPQHFGDGTRLSIL.

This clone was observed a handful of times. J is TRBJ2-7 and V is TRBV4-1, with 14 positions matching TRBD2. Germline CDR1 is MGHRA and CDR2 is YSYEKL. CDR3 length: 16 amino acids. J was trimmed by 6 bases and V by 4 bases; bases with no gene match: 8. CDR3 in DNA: TGCGCCAGCAGCCCAACGGGACTAGCGGGAGTGGGCGAGCAGTACTTC. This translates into CASSPTGLAGVGEQYF.

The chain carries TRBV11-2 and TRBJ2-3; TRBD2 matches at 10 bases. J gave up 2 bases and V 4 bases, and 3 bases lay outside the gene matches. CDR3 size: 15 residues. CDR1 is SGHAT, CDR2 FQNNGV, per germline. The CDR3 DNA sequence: TGTGCCAGCAGCTCTACTAGCGGGGCCACAGATACGCAGTATTTT. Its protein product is CASSSTSGATDTQYF. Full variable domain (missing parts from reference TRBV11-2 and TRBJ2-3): EAGVAQSPRYKIIEKRQSVAFWCNPISGHATLYWYQQILGQGPKLLIQFQNNGVVDDSQLPKDRFSAERLKGVDSTLKIQPAKLEDSAVYLCASSSTSGATDTQYFGPGTRLTVL.

Written as DNA, the CDR3 is TGTGCCAGCAGCTTAATCAGGGGGACTGAAGCTTTCTTT. As protein: CASSLIRGTEAFF. The genes are TRBV7-2 and TRBJ1-1; TRBD1 matches at 7 bases. The CDR3 runs to 13 residues. Unmatched junction bases numbered 2, after V lost 2 bases and J lost 5 bases. The germline V gene has CDR1 SGHTA and CDR2 FQGNSA.

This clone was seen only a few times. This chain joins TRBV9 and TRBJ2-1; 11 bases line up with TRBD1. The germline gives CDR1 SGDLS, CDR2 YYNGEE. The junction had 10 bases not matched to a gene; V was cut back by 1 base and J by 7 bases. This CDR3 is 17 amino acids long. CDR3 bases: TGTGCCAGCAGCGTAAACAGGGACAGGGGGAAGATAAATGAGCAGTTCTTC. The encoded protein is CASSVNRDRGKINEQFF.

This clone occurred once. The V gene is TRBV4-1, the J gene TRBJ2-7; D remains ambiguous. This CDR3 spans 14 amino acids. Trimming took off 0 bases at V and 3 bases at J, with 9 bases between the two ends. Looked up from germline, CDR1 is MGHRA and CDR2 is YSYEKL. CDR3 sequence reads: CASSQDEEDYEQYF. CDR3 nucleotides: TGCGCCAGCAGCCAAGATGAAGAGGACTACGAGCAGTACTTC.